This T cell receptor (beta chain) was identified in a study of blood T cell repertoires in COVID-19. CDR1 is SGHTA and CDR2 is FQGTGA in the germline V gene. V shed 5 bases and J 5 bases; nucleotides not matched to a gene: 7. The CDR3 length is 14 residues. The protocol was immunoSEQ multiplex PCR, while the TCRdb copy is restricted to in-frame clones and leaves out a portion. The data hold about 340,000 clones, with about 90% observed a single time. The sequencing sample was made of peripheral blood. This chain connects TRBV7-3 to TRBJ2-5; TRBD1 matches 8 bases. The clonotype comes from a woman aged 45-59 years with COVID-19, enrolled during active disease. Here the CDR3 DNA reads TGTGCCAGCAGCCCTTCCCGGACAGGGGAGACCCAGTACTTC. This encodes CASSPSRTGETQYF.